These 27 T cell receptor beta chains came from one sample sequenced in a study of breast tumors, draining lymph nodes, adjacent tissues. Axillary draining lymph nodes of breast cancer patients supplied the node samples. TCRdb redid the calling of the multiplex PCR reads with MiXCR, one entry per CDR3 protein. The data contain 120,000 or so distinct CDR3 sequences, just under 20% of them singletons. The sequencing sample was made of axillary lymph node tissue. The origin of the receptors is a female donor with breast cancer. Some clones in this sample may be carry-over from other donors' samples.

Notes on this clonotype: A much larger clone differs from this one at a single base, so this may be a read error. The CDR3 reads CASSLEGTGYNEQFF. CDR3 sequence (DNA): TGTGCCAGCAGCTTAGAAGGGACAGGGTACAATGAGCAGTTCTTC. The chain recombines TRBV7-9 with TRBJ2-1; the match to TRBD1 covers 9 bases. CDR1 and CDR2 from the germline V gene are SEHNR and FQNEAQ (reference sequence). Unmatched junction bases numbered 2, after V lost 1 base and J lost 4 bases. The CDR3 has 15 residues. Full variable domain (remainder filled in from reference TRBV7-9 and TRBJ2-1): DTGVSQNPRHKITKRGQNVTFRCDPISEHNRLYWYRQTLGQGPEFLTYFQNEAQLEKSRLLSDRFSAERPKGSFSTLEIQRTEQGDSAMYLCASSLEGTGYNEQFFGPGTRLTVL.

This clonotype was counted ten times or more. The gene calls are TRBV2 and TRBJ2-3; 8 bases align to TRBD2. CDR1 SNHLY and CDR2 FYNNEI come from the germline V gene. Unmatched junction bases numbered 9, after V lost 6 bases and J lost 1 base. The CDR3 totals 16 residues. In DNA form, the CDR3 reads TGTGCCAGCAGGACCGGGGGGGCGCCGGGCACAGATACGCAGTATTTT. Its protein is CASRTGGAPGTDTQYF.

This clonotype was picked up many times. The J gene is TRBJ2-2, the V gene TRBV20-1; 7 nucleotides agree with TRBD1. CDR3 length: 17 residues. Germline V lookup: CDR1 DFQATT, CDR2 SNEGSKA (reference sequence). J gave up 7 bases and V 0 bases, and 14 bases lay outside the gene matches. CDR3 sequence: CSARDEKGTAPFGELFF. CDR3 in DNA: TGCAGTGCTAGAGATGAGAAAGGGACAGCCCCTTTCGGGGAGCTGTTTTTT.

There are many counts of this clonotype. The V call is TRBV10-3, the J call TRBJ1-3; possible D gene TRBD1, 6 bases. V lost 0 bases, J lost 3 bases, and 6 bases lay in between. CDR3 size: 14 residues. Germline assignment: CDR1 ENHRY and CDR2 SYGVKD. The CDR3 sequence: CAISESTGGNTIYF. CDR3 nucleotides: TGTGCCATCAGTGAGTCGACAGGTGGAAACACCATATATTTT.

Details on this clonotype: Being one base from a much bigger clone, this may be a read error. The chain links TRBV13 to TRBJ2-1; D is unclear. The CDR3 is 11 residues long. In germline, CDR1 is PRHDT, CDR2 FYEKMQ (reference sequence). CDR3 nucleotide sequence: TGTGCCAGCAGCTTAGCGGGTGAGCAGTCCTTC. Amino acids: CASSLAGEQSF.

This clonotype was picked up many times. This chain connects TRBV19 to TRBJ2-2; D perhaps matches TRBD1 (6 bases). Germline-derived CDR1 and CDR2 are LNHDA and SQIVND (reference sequence). With 3 bases removed from V and 4 bases from J, the gap between germline ends came to 15 bases. This CDR3 has 16 amino acids. CDR3 protein: CASSILQGRGTGELFF. CDR3 bases: TGTGCCAGTAGTATTTTACAGGGTCGCGGCACCGGGGAGCTGTTTTTT.

As to this clonotype: No conserved phenylalanine or tryptophan ends this CDR3, so it is likely a read error. The V gene is TRBV19, the J gene TRBJ2-2, with a possible D match to TRBD1 (5 bases). The CDR3 loop spans 16 amino acids. Germline V gene lookup returns CDR1 LNHDA and CDR2 SQIVND (reference sequence). The V gene lost 3 bases and the J gene lost 0 bases, with 11 bases spanning the gap. CDR3 in DNA: TGTGCCAGTAGTATCTTGGGGCATACGAACACCGGGGAGCTGTTTCTT. Translated: CASSILGHTNTGELFL.

This clonotype showed up many times. V and J are TRBV5-1 and TRBJ2-5; 8 nucleotides line up with TRBD2. The germline gives CDR1 SGHRS, CDR2 YFSETQ. The CDR3 consists of 16 residues. V dropped 1 base and J dropped 5; count of bases not matched to a gene: 10. CDR3 in DNA: TGCGCCAGCAGCTTGCTGGGTAGCGGGATCGGGGAGACCCAGTACTTC. Its translation: CASSLLGSGIGETQYF.

This clonotype showed up many times. This chain links TRBV20-1 with TRBJ1-6, with D possibly being TRBD1 (5 bases). In germline, CDR1 is DFQATT, CDR2 SNEGSKA (reference sequence). V gave up 1 base and J gave up 10 bases, with 20 bases separating them. CDR3 length: 16 residues. In nucleotides, the CDR3 is TGCAGTGCTAGAGTTCGTAGGGCAGGGAGGGAATCACCCCTCCACTTT. This sequence encodes CSARVRRAGRESPLHF.

This clonotype has a count of ten or more. The chain employs TRBV10-3 and TRBJ2-7, with 7 bases aligning to TRBD2. The ends lost 3 bases at V and 5 bases at J; junction bases unmatched: 10. Germline V gene sequence: CDR1 ENHRY, CDR2 SYGVKD. The CDR3 is 15 amino acids. The CDR3 reads CAISDGLAAGDEQYF. DNA for the CDR3: TGTGCCATCAGTGATGGGCTAGCGGCAGGAGACGAGCAGTACTTC.

The rearrangement links TRBV27 to TRBJ1-4; D uncertain. Germline CDR1 is MNHEY and CDR2 is SMNVEV (reference sequence). CDR3 length: 16 amino acids. The germline V and J ends were trimmed by 3 bases and 6 bases, with 17 bases remaining between them. The CDR3 DNA sequence: TGTGCCAGCAGTTTGGGTAGGCAAGCAGGTGATGAAAAACTGTTTTTT. This encodes CASSLGRQAGDEKLFF.

This chain joins TRBV29-1 and TRBJ1-4; D is perhaps TRBD1 (6 bases). CDR3 length: 15 amino acids. V dropped 7 bases and J dropped 7 bases, with 22 bases sitting between them. Germline CDR1 is SQVTM and CDR2 is ANQGSEA. CDR3 nucleotides: TGCAGCGCAGCCGAACGGGGGGCTGTCGGTGAAAAACTGTTTTTT. Amino acid sequence: CSAAERGAVGEKLFF.

This clonotype was counted at least ten times. The rearrangement links TRBV19 to TRBJ1-2; TRBD1 matches at 7 bases. The germline CDR1 and CDR2 sequences are LNHDA and SQIVND (reference sequence). The V segment lost 4 bases and the J segment 6 bases; nucleotides outside the gene matches: 8. The CDR3 runs 14 residues. The CDR3 nucleotides read TGTGCCAGTAGTAACTACAGGGGAGAGGATGGCTACACCTTC. Amino acid sequence: CASSNYRGEDGYTF.

In its sample, this clonotype was seen many times. V gene TRBV5-6 combines with J gene TRBJ1-6; no clear D. The length of the CDR3 is 15 residues. From germline, CDR1 is SGHDT and CDR2 YYEEEE. Trimming cost V 0 bases and J 7 bases, with 11 bases left between them. CDR3 amino acids: CASSLAGGRNSPLHF. CDR3 bases: TGTGCCAGCAGCTTGGCCGGAGGCCGCAATTCACCCCTCCACTTT.

The gene calls are TRBV28 and TRBJ2-5; no reliable D call. The CDR3 loop spans 11 amino acids. Germline CDR1 and CDR2: MDHEN and SYDVKM. Trimming removed 5 bases at V and 5 bases at J, with 6 bases between. CDR3 nucleotides: TGTGCCAGCAGTCTGTCCGAGACCCAGTACTTC. It encodes CASSLSETQYF.

This clonotype has ten or more counts. The CDR3 is CASSLAEQTQYF. Written as DNA, the CDR3 is TGTGCCAGCAGCTTAGCTGAGCAGACCCAGTACTTC. V is TRBV7-6 and J is TRBJ2-5; D unresolved. In germline, CDR1 is SGHVS, CDR2 FNYEAQ. Trimming pared 0 bases from V and 6 bases from J, leaving 5 bases between. CDR3 length: 12 amino acids. The variable domain in full, completed from reference TRBV7-6 and TRBJ2-5, reads GAGVSQSPRYKVTKRGQDVALRCDPISGHVSLYWYRQALGQGPEFLTYFNYEAQQDKSGLPNDRFSAERPEGSISTLTIQRTEQRDSAMYRCASSLAEQTQYFGPGTRLLVL.

In this sample, this clonotype turned up many times. The rearrangement uses TRBV7-9 and TRBJ2-5, with 10 bases aligning to TRBD1. V lost 3 bases, J lost 5 bases, and 6 bases stayed unmatched. The V gene's germline CDR1 is SEHNR and CDR2 FQNEAQ (reference sequence). This CDR3 has 15 amino acids. CDR3 residues: CASSFRQGAGETQYF. The CDR3 DNA is TGTGCCAGCAGCTTTCGACAGGGGGCGGGGGAGACCCAGTACTTC.

In regard to this clonotype: A much bigger clone sits one base away, suggesting this may be a read error. This chain connects TRBV5-6 to TRBJ2-7; D is unresolved. This CDR3 region has 14 residues. Germline assignment: CDR1 SGHDT and CDR2 YYEEEE. The V end was cut by 4 bases, the J end by 2 bases, with 13 bases between. The CDR3 DNA reads as TGTGCCAGCAGCACAGACACGCGCCCCTACGAGCAGTACTTC. This encodes CASSTDTRPYEQYF.

This clonotype was seen at least ten times. The rearrangement joins TRBV29-1 to TRBJ2-5; TRBD2 matches 7 bases. Germline lookup yields CDR1 SQVTM and CDR2 ANQGSEA. The CDR3 contains 18 residues. J lost 1 base, V lost 5 bases, and 19 bases had no gene match. The CDR3 DNA is TGCAGCGTTTCAAGAGGGGCTGGGCTAGCGGAGCTCCAAGAGACCCAGTACTTC. Translated, it gives CSVSRGAGLAELQETQYF.

This clonotype was recorded many times. V gene TRBV6-5 combines with J gene TRBJ1-2; D gene unclear. Germline V gene lookup returns CDR1 MNHEY and CDR2 SVGAGI. This CDR3 spans 13 amino acids. Trimming pared 4 bases from V and 6 bases from J, leaving 12 bases between. The CDR3 DNA reads as TGTGCCAGCAGTTCACCCGCTGTAAATGGCTACACCTTC. Protein product: CASSSPAVNGYTF.

A few counts support this clonotype. V and J are TRBV6-1 and TRBJ1-4; TRBD1 is a possible D gene (5 bases). Germline lookup yields CDR1 MNHNS and CDR2 SASEGT. CDR3 length equals 13 residues. Trimming left V 8 bases short and J 6 bases short, with 13 bases between. The CDR3: CASRYQGYEKLFF. The CDR3 region has the DNA TGTGCCAGCCGATACCAGGGTTATGAAAAACTGTTTTTT.

Of note for this clonotype: This may be a read error, as it is one base from a much larger clone. Lacking the conserved final phenylalanine or tryptophan, this CDR3 likely reflects a read error. The rearrangement joins TRBV19 to TRBJ2-3, with D uncertain. Germline CDR1 reads LNHDA; CDR2 reads SQIVND (reference sequence). This CDR3 region has 13 residues. Deletions cut 3 bases from V and 3 bases from J, with 7 bases between. For the CDR3, the DNA is TGTGCCAGTAGTATTATTGGGACAGATACGCAGTATTCT. Amino acids: CASSIIGTDTQYS.

This clonotype was recorded at least ten times. The chain couples TRBV6-1 to TRBJ2-7, with 7 nucleotides matching TRBD2. This CDR3 has 15 residues. The V and J ends lost 5 bases and 5 bases, in that order; junction bases with no gene match: 12. The germline V gene encodes CDR1 MNHNS and CDR2 SASEGT. CDR3 coding DNA: TGTGCCAGCAGTACCCGACTGGCCCGGGGGGACGAGCAGTACTTC. Translation gives CASSTRLARGDEQYF.

As concerns this clonotype: A read error is possible here, since a much larger clone lies one base away. The chain carries TRBV3-1 and TRBJ2-7, with D possibly being TRBD1 (5 bases). The CDR3 loop spans 13 amino acids. Germline-derived CDR1 and CDR2 are LGHDT and YNNKEL (reference sequence). The CDR3 nucleotides read TGTGCCAGCAGCCAATGGGGCCGGTACGAGCGGTACTTC. Translation gives CASSQWGRYERYF.

This clonotype was seen many times. V is TRBV5-8 and J is TRBJ1-4, with D possibly matching TRBD1 (5 bases). CDR1 and CDR2 from the germline V gene are SGHTS and YDEGEE. V lost 1 base and J 3 bases, leaving 10 bases between the germline ends. The CDR3 contains 15 residues. The CDR3 nucleotides are TGTGCCAGCAGCTTGAGGGGAGGCTCTAATGAAAAACTGTTTTTT. The encoded protein is CASSLRGGSNEKLFF.

This clonotype has a count of ten or more. V and J are TRBV7-8 and TRBJ2-7; 10 nucleotides align to TRBD2. Germline loops: CDR1 SGHVS, CDR2 FQNEAQ. The trim removed 7 bases at V and 10 bases at J, leaving 7 bases unmatched. CDR3 length: 12 residues. In nucleotides, the CDR3 is TGTGCCAGCAAAGCCGGGACTAGCGTTCAGTACTTC. Amino acids: CASKAGTSVQYF.

The genes are TRBV18 and TRBJ2-7; TRBD2 aligns across 11 bases. Per germline, CDR1 KGHSH and CDR2 LQKENI. V gave up 4 bases and J gave up 7 bases; unmatched junction bases: 9. This CDR3 contains 15 residues. DNA of the CDR3: TGTGCCAGCTCACTTCGGACTAGCGGGCCATGGGAGCAGTACTTC. Translation gives CASSLRTSGPWEQYF.